Each of the 32 T cell receptor beta chains below was sequenced from the same sample in a study of PD-1 blockade in classical Hodgkin lymphoma. Assay: immunoSEQ multiplex PCR; the TCRdb copy retains only in-frame clones and omits some. The sample carries approximately 25,000 clones, around 72% recorded once. This sample's time point: cycle 4 day 1 (C4D1), after 6 weeks of nivolumab. After autologous stem cell transplantation all patients relapsed, and prior brentuximab vedotin exposure differed between cohorts. The sequencing here drew on peripheral blood mononuclear cells (PBMCs), taken before the fourth cycle of nivolumab. The source of these receptors is a human donor with classical Hodgkin lymphoma.

The table lists this clone with a few counts. This chain joins TRBV19 and TRBJ1-1; D is unresolved. The V end lost 9 bases, the J end lost 4 bases, and 9 bases lay between the germline ends. CDR1 LNHDA and CDR2 SQIVND come from the germline V gene (reference sequence). The CDR3 totals 11 residues. The CDR3 DNA follows: TGTGCCAGCGTACAGAGCACTGAAGCTTTCTTT. It specifies CASVQSTEAFF.

V usage is TRBV7-9 and J usage is TRBJ1-6; tentative D call: TRBD1 (6 bases). Trimming removed 6 bases from V and 8 bases from J, with 17 bases in between. Germline V CDR1 and CDR2: SEHNR, FQNEAQ (reference sequence). The CDR3 is 15 amino acids. CDR3 loop: CASSEGGNLHSPLHF. In nucleotides, the CDR3 is TGTGCCAGCAGTGAAGGGGGAAACTTGCATTCACCCCTCCACTTT.

By share of the sample, this clone is medium-sized. The V gene is TRBV6-1, the J gene TRBJ1-4, with a possible D match to TRBD1 (5 bases). Between the trimmed V and J ends, which lost 4 bases and 5 bases, there was a span of 17 bases. The CDR3 is 16 residues long. From germline, CDR1 is MNHNS and CDR2 SASEGT. In DNA form, the CDR3 reads TGTGCCAGCAGTGCCTACCAGGACACCGGCAATGAAAAACTGTTTTTT. It specifies CASSAYQDTGNEKLFF.

This chain links TRBV2 with TRBJ1-1; no reliable D call. The CDR3 is 14 amino acids. The V end was cut by 4 bases, the J end by 1 base, with 10 bases between. Germline CDR1 and CDR2: SNHLY and FYNNEI. This CDR3 reads CASSVYPTNTEAFF. The CDR3 DNA sequence: TGTGCCAGCAGTGTGTACCCCACGAACACTGAAGCTTTCTTT.

This clone came up a few times. CDR3 bases: TGTGCCATCAGTGGGGGGACAGGGGGCTACGAGCAGTACTTC. Encoded protein: CAISGGTGGYEQYF. This chain joins TRBV10-3 and TRBJ2-7, with 11 nucleotides matching TRBD1. V lost 4 bases and J lost 3; bases outside the gene matches: 2. Germline CDR1 and CDR2: ENHRY and SYGVKD. CDR3 length: 14 residues.

The J gene is TRBJ2-3, the V gene TRBV7-2; TRBD2 aligns across 13 bases. Germline V gene lookup returns CDR1 SGHTA and CDR2 FQGNSA. V trimming: 3 bases; J trimming: 2 bases; junction bases outside the gene matches: 2. This CDR3 region has 16 residues. CDR3 DNA: TGTGCCAGCAGCTTGGGACTAGCGGGGAACACAGATACGCAGTATTTT. It specifies CASSLGLAGNTDTQYF.

This rearrangement joins TRBV7-9 to TRBJ2-7; D is perhaps TRBD2 (5 bases). Germline V gene lookup returns CDR1 SEHNR and CDR2 FQNEAQ (reference sequence). Trimming removed 2 bases from V and 5 bases from J, with 13 bases in between. CDR3 length equals 14 residues. CDR3 sequence (DNA): TGTGCCAGCAGCTTAACCGACGAGGGAGACGAGCAGTACTTC. Its translation is CASSLTDEGDEQYF.

The rearrangement uses TRBV18 and TRBJ1-5, with 7 nucleotides matching TRBD1. The V gene's germline CDR1 is KGHSH and CDR2 LQKENI. Trimming took 6 bases from V and 0 from J; bases not matched to a gene: 11. This CDR3 region has 17 residues. The DNA of the CDR3 is TGTGCCAGCTCCAAAACTCCAGGGGGTACTAGCAATCAGCCCCAGCATTTT. It yields the protein CASSKTPGGTSNQPQHF. The full variable domain, its missing parts supplied by reference TRBV18 and TRBJ1-5, is NAGVMQNPRHLVRRRGQEARLRCSPMKGHSHVYWYRQLPEEGLKFMVYLQKENIIDESGMPKERFSAEFPKEGPSILRIQQVVRGDSAAYFCASSKTPGGTSNQPQHFGDGTRLSIL.

This clone has a handful of counts. The J gene is TRBJ2-7, the V gene TRBV7-2, with 7 bases fitting TRBD2. Trimming removed 3 bases from V and 2 bases from J; junction bases left unmatched: 10. Per the germline V gene, CDR1 is SGHTA and CDR2 is FQGNSA. The CDR3 is made up of 16 amino acids. The DNA for the CDR3 is TGTGCCAGCAGCTTCGTGACTAGCCCCTACCCCTACGAGCAGTACTTC. Encoded protein: CASSFVTSPYPYEQYF.

This clone was seen just once. V usage is TRBV7-2 and J usage is TRBJ2-3, with 12 bases fitting TRBD2. With V trimmed by 5 bases and J by 7 bases, 10 bases remained unmatched. Germline V gene sequence: CDR1 SGHTA, CDR2 FQGNSA. This CDR3 region has 16 residues. The CDR3 coding sequence is TGTGCCAGCAGCCCGGCGAGACTAGCGGGGGCAAATACGCAGTATTTT. Translated, it gives CASSPARLAGANTQYF.

J is TRBJ2-4 and V is TRBV18; 9 nucleotides match TRBD1. The CDR3 has 15 amino acids. Germline values: CDR1 KGHSH, CDR2 LQKENI. The junction had 10 bases not matched to a gene; V was cut back by 6 bases and J by 7 bases. The CDR3: CASSEQGALGNIQYF. DNA for the CDR3: TGTGCCAGCTCCGAACAGGGGGCTTTAGGGAACATTCAGTACTTC. Using reference TRBV18 and TRBJ2-4 for the parts outside the CDR3, the full variable domain is NAGVMQNPRHLVRRRGQEARLRCSPMKGHSHVYWYRQLPEEGLKFMVYLQKENIIDESGMPKERFSAEFPKEGPSILRIQQVVRGDSAAYFCASSEQGALGNIQYFGAGTRLSVL.

The chain is built from TRBV11-2 and TRBJ2-7, with 7 positions matching TRBD2. Trimming removed 1 base from V and 5 bases from J; junction bases left unmatched: 8. This CDR3 region has 15 residues. Looked up from germline, CDR1 is SGHAT and CDR2 is FQNNGV. The DNA for the CDR3 is TGTGCCAGCAGCTTAGTGGGCGGGAGAAGCGACGAGCAGTACTTC. It encodes CASSLVGGRSDEQYF.

V gene TRBV9 combines with J gene TRBJ2-3; 11 bases agree with TRBD2. CDR1 is SGDLS and CDR2 is YYNGEE in the germline V gene. Trimming removed 2 bases from V and 5 bases from J; junction bases left unmatched: 1. This CDR3 region has 14 residues. CDR3: CASSVSGGGDTQYF. The CDR3, as DNA: TGTGCCAGCAGCGTTAGCGGGGGGGGAGATACGCAGTATTTT.

There are a few counts of this clone. CDR3 nucleotides: TGTGCCAGCAGCCAAGGTGATAGCGGGGGAGCAGATACGCAGTATTTT. It yields the protein CASSQGDSGGADTQYF. V usage is TRBV14 and J usage is TRBJ2-3; 9 nucleotides align to TRBD2. V trimming: 1 base; J trimming: 4 bases; junction bases outside the gene matches: 6. The CDR3 contains 16 residues. Germline CDR1 SGHDN, CDR2 FVKESK.

The gene calls are TRBV7-2 and TRBJ2-1; possible D gene TRBD1, 5 bases. CDR3 length equals 15 residues. The germline CDR1 and CDR2 sequences are SGHTA and FQGNSA. V shed 2 bases and J shed 5 bases, with 13 bases lying between them. The CDR3 here is CASSLKQGGHNEQFF. In nucleotides, the CDR3 is TGTGCCAGCAGCTTAAAGCAGGGTGGACACAATGAGCAGTTCTTC.

The chain employs TRBV6-5 and TRBJ2-1, with TRBD2 matching 14 bases. J lost 9 bases, V lost 6 bases, and 1 base had no gene match. The germline CDR1 and CDR2 sequences are MNHEY and SVGAGI. The CDR3 extends over 13 amino acids. DNA for the CDR3: TGTGCCAGCAGGGGGACTAGCGGGGGTGAGCAGTTCTTC. Translation gives CASRGTSGGEQFF.

The chain employs TRBV7-9 and TRBJ1-2, with D perhaps matching TRBD1 (6 bases). Germline V gene sequence: CDR1 SEHNR, CDR2 FQNEAQ (reference sequence). The CDR3 covers 15 residues. Trimming left V 3 bases short and J 4 bases short, with 15 bases between. DNA for the CDR3: TGTGCCAGCAGCTTCGGGATGGACAGTCCCTATGGCTACACCTTC. Encoded protein: CASSFGMDSPYGYTF. The full variable domain, its missing parts supplied by reference TRBV7-9 and TRBJ1-2, is DTGVSQNPRHKITKRGQNVTFRCDPISEHNRLYWYRQTLGQGPEFLTYFQNEAQLEKSRLLSDRFSAERPKGSFSTLEIQRTEQGDSAMYLCASSFGMDSPYGYTFGSGTRLTVV.

V gene TRBV19 combines with J gene TRBJ2-3, with 7 bases identical to TRBD1. The V gene's germline CDR1 is LNHDA and CDR2 SQIVND (reference sequence). This CDR3 spans 19 amino acids. V trimming: 0 bases; J trimming: 2 bases; junction bases outside the gene matches: 14. The CDR3 DNA reads as TGTGCCAGTAGTATAGAAGGGGGAGCGGCAGGGGGTTCCACAGATACGCAGTATTTT. It yields the protein CASSIEGGAAGGSTDTQYF. Variable domain in full (rest from reference TRBV19 and TRBJ2-3): DGGITQSPKYLFRKEGQNVTLSCEQNLNHDAMYWYRQDPGQGLRLIYYSQIVNDFQKGDIAEGYSVSREKKESFPLTVTSAQKNPTAFYLCASSIEGGAAGGSTDTQYFGPGTRLTVL.

In its sample, this clone was seen a few times. The chain couples TRBV28 to TRBJ2-5; 12 bases map to TRBD2. Germline V gene sequence: CDR1 MDHEN, CDR2 SYDVKM. V shed 6 bases, J shed 5 bases, and the junction held 10 bases outside the gene matches. The CDR3 totals 16 residues. The chain's CDR3 is CASSQTTSGGRETQYF. DNA of the CDR3: TGTGCCAGCAGCCAAACGACTAGCGGGGGACGGGAGACCCAGTACTTC.

The rearrangement joins TRBV6-5 to TRBJ2-1; a weak D match, TRBD1 (6 bases). Germline values: CDR1 MNHEY, CDR2 SVGAGI. This CDR3 is built from 15 residues. The ends were cut back, 6 bases at V and 4 bases at J, with 16 bases in the middle. The CDR3, as DNA: TGTGCCAGCAGCTACCAGGGGACCCCTTACAATGAGCAGTTCTTC. It specifies CASSYQGTPYNEQFF.

The chain uses TRBV7-9 and TRBJ2-7, with 8 nucleotides matching TRBD2. This CDR3 contains 14 residues. The V gene's germline CDR1 is SEHNR and CDR2 FQNEAQ (reference sequence). The junction had 7 bases not matched to a gene; V was cut back by 3 bases and J by 6 bases. For the CDR3, the DNA is TGTGCCAGCAGCTTCCCGGGACTAGAACGCGAGCAGTACTTC. Translation gives CASSFPGLEREQYF.

The chain is built from TRBV7-8 and TRBJ2-3, with 7 bases lining up with TRBD2. This CDR3 has 17 amino acids. Unmatched junction bases numbered 11, after V lost 5 bases and J lost 0 bases. Per the germline V gene, CDR1 is SGHVS and CDR2 is FQNEAQ. CDR3 protein: CASSPREGGFSTDTQYF. The CDR3 nucleotides read TGTGCCAGCAGCCCCAGGGAGGGAGGGTTTAGCACAGATACGCAGTATTTT. Drawing the rest from reference TRBV7-8 and TRBJ2-3, the complete variable domain is GAGVSQSPRYKVAKRGQDVALRCDPISGHVSLFWYQQALGQGPEFLTYFQNEAQLDKSGLPSDRFFAERPEGSVSTLKIQRTQQEDSAVYLCASSPREGGFSTDTQYFGPGTRLTVL.

Remarks on this clone: The same CDR3 can be traced to other DNA sequences in this sample. The chain is built from TRBV20-1 and TRBJ2-5; D is unresolved. The CDR3 runs to 11 residues. CDR1 and CDR2 from the germline V gene are DFQATT and SNEGSKA (reference sequence). Deletions cut 1 base from V and 5 bases from J, with 5 bases between. CDR3 nucleotides: TGCAGTGCTAGAGTAAGGGAGACCCAGTACTTC. Translating gives CSARVRETQYF.

This clone was seen a single time. V is TRBV4-1 and J is TRBJ1-6; D not resolved. CDR1 is MGHRA and CDR2 is YSYEKL in the germline V gene. The CDR3 is 16 amino acids. The V end was cut by 2 bases, the J end by 5 bases, with 13 bases between. CDR3 region: CASSQTGSVDNSPLHF. CDR3 DNA: TGCGCCAGCAGCCAAACCGGGTCGGTCGATAATTCACCCCTCCACTTT.

Relative to its sample, this clone is medium-sized. CDR3 coding DNA: TGTGCCATCAAAGCAGGGGGCAATGGAGATACGCAGTATTTT. Its protein product is CAIKAGGNGDTQYF. The J gene is TRBJ2-3, the V gene TRBV10-3; 8 bases are shared with TRBD1. Losses at the gene ends were 7 bases for V and 5 bases for J; bases not matched to a gene: 8. The CDR3 has 14 amino acids. Germline CDR1 ENHRY, CDR2 SYGVKD.

This clone was seen a handful of times. The rearrangement links TRBV18 to TRBJ2-3; possible D gene TRBD1, 5 bases. V dropped 3 bases and J dropped 0 bases, with 10 bases sitting between them. The CDR3 covers 15 residues. Per germline, CDR1 KGHSH and CDR2 LQKENI. CDR3 sequence reads: CASSPPGISTDTQYF. Here the CDR3 DNA reads TGTGCCAGCTCACCCCCAGGGATAAGCACAGATACGCAGTATTTT. Variable domain in full (rest from reference TRBV18 and TRBJ2-3): NAGVMQNPRHLVRRRGQEARLRCSPMKGHSHVYWYRQLPEEGLKFMVYLQKENIIDESGMPKERFSAEFPKEGPSILRIQQVVRGDSAAYFCASSPPGISTDTQYFGPGTRLTVL.

The chain links TRBV7-9 to TRBJ2-2; tentatively, D is TRBD2 (5 bases). The CDR3 has 17 amino acids. Germline CDR1 reads SEHNR; CDR2 reads FQNEAQ (reference sequence). V was shortened by 2 bases and J by 3 bases, with 16 bases between the two germline ends. In DNA, the CDR3 is TGTGCCAGCAGCTTAAGATCCGGAGGTGGGGACACCGGGGAGCTGTTTTTT. Protein: CASSLRSGGGDTGELFF.

The V and J genes are TRBV21-1 and TRBJ1-1; the D call TRBD1 from the table was never checked on the DNA. TRBV21-1 is annotated as a pseudogene. The CDR3 totals 15 residues. The CDR3: CASSKCSSMNTEAFF. Written as DNA, the CDR3 is TGTGCCAGCAGCAAGTGCAGTTCCATGAACACTGAAGCTTTCTTT.

The chain joins TRBV6-1 to TRBJ2-1; D is unclear. This CDR3 comprises 15 residues. V gave up 3 bases and J gave up 1 base, with 10 bases separating them. Germline lookup yields CDR1 MNHNS and CDR2 SASEGT. The DNA of the CDR3 is TGTGCCAGCAGTGATGCCGGTTGGTCCTACAATGAGCAGTTCTTC. Its protein is CASSDAGWSYNEQFF.

This clone has only a few counts. This chain connects TRBV2 to TRBJ2-2; D is unclear. Trimming removed 7 bases from V and 2 bases from J, with 11 bases in between. Germline V lookup: CDR1 SNHLY, CDR2 FYNNEI. The CDR3 runs 14 residues. The CDR3 spells CASILTSNTGELFF. DNA for the CDR3: TGTGCCAGCATACTGACATCCAACACCGGGGAGCTGTTTTTT.

The chain links TRBV20-1 to TRBJ2-2; D may be TRBD1 (5 bases). The CDR3 spans 11 residues. CDR1 is DFQATT and CDR2 is SNEGSKA in the germline V gene (reference sequence). V lost 6 bases and J 5 bases, leaving 7 bases between the germline ends. CDR3 in amino acids: CSAKGTGELFF. Here the CDR3 DNA reads TGCAGTGCAAAGGGGACCGGGGAGCTGTTTTTT.

This chain links TRBV6-5 with TRBJ1-5; a weak D match, TRBD1 (5 bases). Trimming removed 6 bases at V and 3 bases at J, with 15 bases between. From germline, CDR1 is MNHEY and CDR2 SVGAGI. The CDR3 spans 15 residues. The CDR3 sequence is CASSPGGGSNQPQHF. DNA of the CDR3: TGTGCCAGCAGCCCCGGGGGGGGTTCCAATCAGCCCCAGCATTTT.